This passage covers 16 T cell receptor beta chains from one sample sequenced in a study of cytomegalovirus exposure and HLA in healthy donors. The study ran its PCR with 60 Vbeta and 13 Jbeta primers. Clones were read by immunoSEQ multiplex PCR, and TCRdb kept only the in-frame ones, dropping some. The profile covers 150,000 to 200,000 clones, with roughly two thirds appearing a single time and less than 5% taken by the ten largest. Material: PBMCs. The receptors come from a woman aged 18-29 years in good health and CMV-seropositive.

The V and J genes are TRBV4-3 and TRBJ2-5, with D tentatively TRBD1 (6 bases). V lost 3 bases and J 3 bases, leaving 11 bases between the germline ends. The germline V gene encodes CDR1 LGHNA and CDR2 YSLEER. The CDR3 has 14 residues. CDR3 DNA sequence: TGCGCCAGCAGCCATCAGGGGACGGAAGAGACCCAGTACTTC. Its translation is CASSHQGTEETQYF.

The chain links TRBV25-1 to TRBJ1-4, with D unresolved. Germline-derived CDR1 and CDR2 are MGHDK and SYGVNS. V lost 3 bases and J lost 7, with 12 bases in between. This CDR3 is 14 amino acids long. The CDR3 sequence is CASSDRGLGEKLFF. In DNA form, the CDR3 reads TGTGCCAGCAGTGACAGAGGGCTTGGTGAAAAACTGTTTTTT.

CDR3 sequence: CASSPPGGTNEKLFF. For the CDR3, the DNA is TGTGCCAGCAGCCCCCCAGGGGGCACTAATGAAAAACTGTTTTTT. The chain combines TRBV7-9 with TRBJ1-4, with TRBD1 identical over 8 bases. Germline V gives CDR1 SEHNR, CDR2 FQNEAQ (reference sequence). The ends lost 5 bases at V and 2 bases at J; junction bases unmatched: 4. The CDR3 extends over 15 amino acids.

The chain joins TRBV30 to TRBJ1-1, with a tentative D call TRBD1 (5 bases). Trimming took 5 bases from V and 0 from J, leaving 10 bases between them. CDR3 length: 13 amino acids. The V gene's germline CDR1 is GTSNPN and CDR2 SVGIG (reference sequence). Here the CDR3 DNA reads TGTGCCTGGGCGGCAGGGTTGAACACTGAAGCTTTCTTT. Translated: CAWAAGLNTEAFF. The complete variable domain, with remaining parts taken from reference TRBV30 and TRBJ1-1, reads SQTIHQWPATLVQPVGSPLSLECTVEGTSNPNLYWYRQAAGRGLQLLFYSVGIGQISSEVPQNLSASRPQDRQFILSSKKLLLSDSGFYLCAWAAGLNTEAFFGQGTRLTVV.

This clone has more than one count but fewer than ten. The V gene is TRBV6-1, the J gene TRBJ1-1; D is perhaps TRBD1 (5 bases). The V end was cut by 7 bases, the J end by 8 bases, with 8 bases between. CDR1 and CDR2 from the germline V gene are MNHNS and SASEGT. The CDR3 sequence is 10 residues long. The CDR3 coding sequence is TGTGCCAGCAAATGGGGCGAAGCTTTCTTT. Translating it yields CASKWGEAFF.

V gene TRBV4-2 combines with J gene TRBJ1-2; D not resolved. Per germline, CDR1 LGHNA and CDR2 YNFKEQ. V gave up 0 bases and J gave up 5 bases, with 13 bases separating them. This CDR3 is built from 15 residues. DNA for the CDR3: TGTGCCAGCAGCCAAGACAGCGTAAGACCTTATGGCTACACCTTC. It translates to CASSQDSVRPYGYTF.

The chain employs TRBV2 and TRBJ1-4; no definite D call. The germline CDR1 and CDR2 sequences are SNHLY and FYNNEI. The CDR3 is made up of 14 amino acids. Trimming took off 3 bases at V and 8 bases at J, with 13 bases between the two ends. In nucleotides, the CDR3 is TGTGCCAGCAGTGATAGTGGAGGGTACGAAAAACTGTTTTTT. This codes for CASSDSGGYEKLFF.

This chain connects TRBV5-4 to TRBJ2-7; D might be TRBD2 (7 bases). From germline, CDR1 is SGHNT and CDR2 YYREEE (reference sequence). V shed 3 bases and J shed 3 bases, with 19 bases lying between them. CDR3 size: 16 residues. The CDR3 here is CASSSGGGAGFYEQYF. In DNA form, the CDR3 reads TGTGCCAGCAGCTCTGGGGGGGGCGCAGGGTTCTACGAGCAGTACTTC.

The chain joins TRBV30 to TRBJ1-2; 7 nucleotides align to TRBD1. Looked up from germline, CDR1 is GTSNPN and CDR2 is SVGIG (reference sequence). The J segment lost 6 bases and the V segment lost 4 bases, leaving 8 bases of the junction unmatched. This CDR3 has 13 amino acids. CDR3 nucleotide sequence: TGTGCCTGGACCCCAGGGGGTGTCGATGGCTACACCTTC. Its protein product is CAWTPGGVDGYTF.

In its sample, this clone was seen once. The gene calls are TRBV6-1 and TRBJ2-7; tentative D call: TRBD2 (6 bases). CDR3 length: 15 amino acids. Germline CDR1 and CDR2: MNHNS and SASEGT. V was pared by 5 bases and J by 3 bases, with 17 bases between. The CDR3 region has the DNA TGTGCCAGCAGTACTGGGACTTTTTTCGACTACGAGCAGTACTTC. Translating it yields CASSTGTFFDYEQYF.

The rearrangement joins TRBV7-9 to TRBJ2-1; possibly TRBD2 for D (7 bases). Trimming took off 3 bases at V and 6 bases at J, with 18 bases between the two ends. The germline V gene has CDR1 SEHNR and CDR2 FQNEAQ (reference sequence). This CDR3 region has 16 residues. CDR3 coding DNA: TGTGCCAGCAGCTTCTTAGGGGGAGGGCCATTCAATGAGCAGTTCTTC. Protein sequence: CASSFLGGGPFNEQFF.

The chain is built from TRBV2 and TRBJ2-7; D is possibly TRBD1 (6 bases). The CDR3 has 14 amino acids. The V gene's germline CDR1 is SNHLY and CDR2 FYNNEI. With 6 bases removed from V and 1 base from J, the gap between germline ends came to 13 bases. CDR3 nucleotide sequence: TGTGCCAGCAGGAACAGGGATGGGTCCTACGAGCAGTACTTC. This translates into CASRNRDGSYEQYF.

The chain joins TRBV27 to TRBJ1-1, with D possibly TRBD1 on 6 matching bases. V was pared by 3 bases and J by 0 bases, with 14 bases between. The CDR3 runs to 16 residues. From germline, CDR1 is MNHEY and CDR2 SMNVEV (reference sequence). The CDR3 DNA is TGTGCCAGCAGTTTTAGGGCAGGGGTTATGAACACTGAAGCTTTCTTT. This encodes CASSFRAGVMNTEAFF.

The sample holds one count of this clone. The chain combines TRBV5-4 with TRBJ1-2; D possibly corresponds to TRBD1 (6 bases). With 0 bases removed from V and 3 bases from J, the gap between germline ends came to 15 bases. The CDR3 runs 16 residues. Germline V CDR1 and CDR2: SGHNT, YYREEE (reference sequence). CDR3 bases: TGTGCCAGCAGCTTGGAGGGGGGGAAGAGACACTATGGCTACACCTTC. Translation: CASSLEGGKRHYGYTF.

CDR3 sequence reads: CASSLTQGDNEQFF. The DNA for the CDR3 is TGTGCCAGCAGCTTAACGCAGGGGGATAATGAGCAGTTCTTC. This chain links TRBV7-3 with TRBJ2-1; the match to TRBD1 covers 7 bases. Per the germline V gene, CDR1 is SGHTA and CDR2 is FQGTGA. Losses at the gene ends were 0 bases for V and 7 bases for J; bases not matched to a gene: 3. This CDR3 contains 14 residues.

This chain joins TRBV4-2 and TRBJ1-2; 8 bases are shared with TRBD1. J lost 4 bases, V lost 0 bases, and 7 bases had no gene match. The CDR3 spans 16 residues. Germline values: CDR1 LGHNA, CDR2 YNFKEQ. CDR3 nucleotide sequence: TGTGCCAGCAGCCAAGAGACAGGGGTTCCGTTCTATGGCTACACCTTC. Residues: CASSQETGVPFYGYTF.